This T cell receptor (beta chain) was retrieved from a study of blood T cell repertoires in COVID-19. Study context: There were acute and convalescent COVID-19 samples, and they came from the United States, Italy and Spain.

Germline V lookup: CDR1 SGHVS, CDR2 FQNEAQ. The V gene end was trimmed by 5 bases and the J gene end by 4 bases; junction bases not matched to a gene: 4. The CDR3 loop spans 14 amino acids. Assay used: immunoSEQ multiplex PCR; TCRdb lists only in-frame clones, some missing. There are a few hundred thousand clones in the sample; about 85% occur only once, and 4.5% to 7% lies in the top ten. This clonotype originated in a woman aged 25 to 39 who had recovered from COVID-19. The rearrangement uses TRBV7-8 and TRBJ2-5, with 10 nucleotides matching TRBD1. Sequencing input: PBMCs or T cells enriched from blood (not recorded which). The CDR3 loop is CASSPGQGIETQYF. Here the CDR3 DNA reads TGTGCCAGCAGCCCGGGACAGGGGATAGAGACCCAGTACTTC.